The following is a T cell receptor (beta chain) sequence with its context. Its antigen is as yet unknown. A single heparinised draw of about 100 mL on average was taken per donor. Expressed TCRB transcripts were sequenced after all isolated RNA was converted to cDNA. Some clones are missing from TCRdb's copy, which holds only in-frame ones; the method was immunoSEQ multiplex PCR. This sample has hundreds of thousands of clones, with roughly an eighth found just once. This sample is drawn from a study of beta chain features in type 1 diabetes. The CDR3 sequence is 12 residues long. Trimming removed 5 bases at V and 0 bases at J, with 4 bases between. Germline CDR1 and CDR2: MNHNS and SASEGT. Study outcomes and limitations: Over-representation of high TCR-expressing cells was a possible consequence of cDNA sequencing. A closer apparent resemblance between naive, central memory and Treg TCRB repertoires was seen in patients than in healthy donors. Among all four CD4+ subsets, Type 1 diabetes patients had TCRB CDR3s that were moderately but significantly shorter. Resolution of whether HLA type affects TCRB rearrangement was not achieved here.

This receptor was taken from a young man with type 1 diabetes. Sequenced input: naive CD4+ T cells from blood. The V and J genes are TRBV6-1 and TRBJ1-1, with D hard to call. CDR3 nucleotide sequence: TGTGCCAGCAGTCGGATGAACACTGAAGCTTTCTTT. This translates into CASSRMNTEAFF.